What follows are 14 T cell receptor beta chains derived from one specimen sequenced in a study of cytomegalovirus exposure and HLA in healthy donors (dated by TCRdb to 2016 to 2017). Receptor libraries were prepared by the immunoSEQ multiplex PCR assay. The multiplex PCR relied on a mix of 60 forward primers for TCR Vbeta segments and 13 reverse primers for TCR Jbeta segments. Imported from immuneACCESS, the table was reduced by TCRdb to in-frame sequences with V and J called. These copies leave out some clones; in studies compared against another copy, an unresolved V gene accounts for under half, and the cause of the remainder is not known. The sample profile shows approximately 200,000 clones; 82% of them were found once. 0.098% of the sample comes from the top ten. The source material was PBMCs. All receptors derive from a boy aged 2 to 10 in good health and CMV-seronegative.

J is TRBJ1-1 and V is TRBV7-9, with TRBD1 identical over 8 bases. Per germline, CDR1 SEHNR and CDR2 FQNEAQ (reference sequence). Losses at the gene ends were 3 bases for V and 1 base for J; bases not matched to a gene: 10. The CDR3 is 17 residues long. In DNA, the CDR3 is TGTGCCAGCAGCTTGGAAAAATCCGGGACAGGGAACACTGAAGCTTTCTTT. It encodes CASSLEKSGTGNTEAFF. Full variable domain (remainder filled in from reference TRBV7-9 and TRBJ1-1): DTGVSQNPRHKITKRGQNVTFRCDPISEHNRLYWYRQTLGQGPEFLTYFQNEAQLEKSRLLSDRFSAERPKGSFSTLEIQRTEQGDSAMYLCASSLEKSGTGNTEAFFGQGTRLTVV.

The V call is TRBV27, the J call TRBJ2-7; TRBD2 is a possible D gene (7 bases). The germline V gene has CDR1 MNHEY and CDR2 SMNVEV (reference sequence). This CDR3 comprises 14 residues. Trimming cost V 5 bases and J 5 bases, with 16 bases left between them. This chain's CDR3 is CASSHGGGSNEQYF. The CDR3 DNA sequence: TGTGCCAGCAGTCACGGCGGGGGCAGCAACGAGCAGTACTTC.

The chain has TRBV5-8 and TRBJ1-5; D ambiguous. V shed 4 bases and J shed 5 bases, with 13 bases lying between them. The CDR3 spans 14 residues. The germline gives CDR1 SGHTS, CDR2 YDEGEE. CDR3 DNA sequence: TGTGCCAGCAGCACGGGTCTGAGGGATCAGCCCCAGCATTTT. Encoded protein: CASSTGLRDQPQHF. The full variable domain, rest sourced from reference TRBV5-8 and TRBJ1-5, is EAGVTQSPTHLIKTRGQQATLRCSPISGHTSVYWYQQALGLGLQFLLWYDEGEERNRGNFPPRFSGRQFPNYSSELNVNALELEDSALYLCASSTGLRDQPQHFGDGTRLSIL.

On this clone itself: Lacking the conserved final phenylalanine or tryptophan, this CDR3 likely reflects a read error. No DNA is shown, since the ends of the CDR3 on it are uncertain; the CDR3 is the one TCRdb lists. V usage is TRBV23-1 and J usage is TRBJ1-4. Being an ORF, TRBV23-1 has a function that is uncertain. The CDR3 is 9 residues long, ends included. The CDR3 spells CASSRGIGV.

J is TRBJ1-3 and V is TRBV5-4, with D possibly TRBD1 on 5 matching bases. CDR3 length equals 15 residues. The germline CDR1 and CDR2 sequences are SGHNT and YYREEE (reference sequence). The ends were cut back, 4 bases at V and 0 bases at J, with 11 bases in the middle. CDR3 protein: CASSPGGSSGNTIYF. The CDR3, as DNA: TGTGCCAGCAGCCCCGGGGGTAGCTCTGGAAACACCATATATTTT.

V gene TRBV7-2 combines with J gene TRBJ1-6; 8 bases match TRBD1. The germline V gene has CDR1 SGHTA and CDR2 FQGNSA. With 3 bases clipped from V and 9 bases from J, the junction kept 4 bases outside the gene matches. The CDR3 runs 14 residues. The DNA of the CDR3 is TGTGCCAGCAGCTTGGACAGGGTTGGTTCACCCCTCCACTTT. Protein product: CASSLDRVGSPLHF.

The DNA of the CDR3 is TGTGCCAGCAGACCCGACAGACAAAACACTGAAGCTTTCTTT. Residues: CASRPDRQNTEAFF. The rearrangement links TRBV2 to TRBJ1-1; TRBD1 is a possible D gene (5 bases). The CDR3 loop spans 14 amino acids. V lost 6 bases and J lost 2, with 13 bases in between. Germline assignment: CDR1 SNHLY and CDR2 FYNNEI.

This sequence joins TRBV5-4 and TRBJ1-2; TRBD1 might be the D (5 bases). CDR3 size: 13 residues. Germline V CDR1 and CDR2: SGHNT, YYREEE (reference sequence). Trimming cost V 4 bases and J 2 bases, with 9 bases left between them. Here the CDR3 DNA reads TGTGCCAGCAGCCTCCGGGGGAACTATGGCTACACCTTC. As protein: CASSLRGNYGYTF.

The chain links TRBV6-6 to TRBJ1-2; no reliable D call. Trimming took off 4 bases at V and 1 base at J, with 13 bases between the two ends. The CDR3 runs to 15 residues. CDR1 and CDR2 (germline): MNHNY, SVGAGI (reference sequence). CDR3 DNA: TGTGCCAGCAGTTTAGCCATCGGCGGTAACTATGGCTACACCTTC. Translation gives CASSLAIGGNYGYTF.

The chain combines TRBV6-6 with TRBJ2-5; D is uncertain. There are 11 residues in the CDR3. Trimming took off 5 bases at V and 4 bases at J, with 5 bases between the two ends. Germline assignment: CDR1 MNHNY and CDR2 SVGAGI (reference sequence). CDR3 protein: CASSNTETQYF. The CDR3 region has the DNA TGTGCCAGCAGTAACACAGAGACCCAGTACTTC.

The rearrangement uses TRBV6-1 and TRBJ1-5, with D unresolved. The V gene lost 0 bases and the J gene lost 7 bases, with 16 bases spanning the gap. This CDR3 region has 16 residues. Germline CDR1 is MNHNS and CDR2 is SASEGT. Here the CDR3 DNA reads TGTGCCAGCAGTGAAGCGGGCGCCAAAGGTCGGCAGCCCCAGCATTTT. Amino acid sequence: CASSEAGAKGRQPQHF.

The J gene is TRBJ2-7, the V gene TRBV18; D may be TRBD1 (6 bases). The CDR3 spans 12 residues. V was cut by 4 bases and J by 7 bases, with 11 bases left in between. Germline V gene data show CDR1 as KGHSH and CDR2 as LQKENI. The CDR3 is CASSLLTGEQYF. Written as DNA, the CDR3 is TGTGCCAGCTCACTGTTGACAGGAGAGCAGTACTTC.

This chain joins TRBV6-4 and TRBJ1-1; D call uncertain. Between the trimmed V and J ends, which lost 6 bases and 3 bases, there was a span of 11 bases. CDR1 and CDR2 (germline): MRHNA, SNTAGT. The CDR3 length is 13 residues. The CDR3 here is CASRPWRDTEAFF. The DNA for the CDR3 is TGTGCCAGCAGGCCCTGGAGGGACACTGAAGCTTTCTTT.

The chain's CDR3 is CASRPGRRASWAFF. The CDR3 coding sequence is TGTGCCAGTAGGCCCGGGAGGCGGGCTTCATGGGCTTTCTTT. The V and J genes are TRBV19 and TRBJ1-1; unclear D gene. From germline, CDR1 is LNHDA and CDR2 SQIVND (reference sequence). This CDR3 comprises 14 residues. The ends were cut back, 6 bases at V and 11 bases at J, with 22 bases in the middle.